This passage covers 21 T cell receptor beta chains from one sample sequenced in a study of T cells in Graves' hyperthyroidism and ophthalmopathy. Amplification of TCR beta CDR3 regions was performed using RNA transcripts as template. In the first-round RT-PCR of the TCR CDR3, the HTBI primer set was used. One entry per CDR3 protein, called by TCRdb with MiXCR from the multiplex PCR reads. The top ten clones hold 10% to 13% of a sample with hundreds of thousands of distinct CDR3 sequences, 13% to 15% of them seen once. Sequenced input: blood. The receptors originated from a woman aged 18-29 years with Graves' hyperthyroidism.

This clonotype was counted ten times or more. The V and J genes are TRBV7-9 and TRBJ2-1; a weak D match, TRBD2 (5 bases). The CDR3 covers 15 residues. Trimming cost V 1 base and J 8 bases, with 15 bases left between them. Germline CDR1 reads SEHNR; CDR2 reads FQNEAQ (reference sequence). The CDR3 reads CASSLVEVWGDEQFF. The DNA for the CDR3 is TGTGCCAGCAGCTTAGTCGAGGTGTGGGGAGATGAGCAGTTCTTC.

This clonotype was seen many times. The chain couples TRBV3-1 to TRBJ2-1; D is uncertain. V was shortened by 4 bases and J by 2 bases, with 18 bases between the two germline ends. The germline CDR1 and CDR2 sequences are LGHDT and YNNKEL (reference sequence). This CDR3 comprises 17 residues. The CDR3 protein is CASSPSPAVVPYNEQFF. The CDR3 DNA reads as TGTGCCAGCAGCCCATCCCCGGCCGTAGTACCCTACAATGAGCAGTTCTTC.

There are a few counts of this clonotype. This chain connects TRBV12-3 or TRBV12-4 to TRBJ1-2; D remains unclear. Trimming left V 8 bases short and J 8 bases short, with 21 bases between. The CDR3 is made up of 14 amino acids. The DNA of the CDR3 is TGTGCCAGCCGTTCAGACGGGTCTATAGGAGGCTACACCTTC. It yields the protein CASRSDGSIGGYTF.

This clonotype was picked up many times. The chain has TRBV28 and TRBJ1-5, with TRBD1 matching 7 bases. The CDR3 length is 15 residues. The trim removed 4 bases at V and 2 bases at J, leaving 5 bases unmatched. Per the germline V gene, CDR1 is MDHEN and CDR2 is SYDVKM. CDR3 in DNA: TGTGCCAGCAGTTCCTTTACAGGGGGCAATCAGCCCCAGCATTTT. This encodes CASSSFTGGNQPQHF.

A few counts support this clonotype. J is TRBJ2-1 and V is TRBV5-1; 9 bases line up with TRBD1. The CDR3 loop spans 14 amino acids. Germline V gene data show CDR1 as SGHRS and CDR2 as YFSETQ. Unmatched junction bases numbered 5, after V lost 4 bases and J lost 6 bases. The CDR3 region has the DNA TGCGCCAGCAGCGGGACAGGGTATAGCAATGAGCAGTTCTTC. Its translation is CASSGTGYSNEQFF.

This clonotype was counted ten times or more. The chain carries TRBV12-3 or TRBV12-4 and TRBJ1-1; TRBD1 matches 7 bases. V gave up 3 bases and J gave up 5 bases; unmatched junction bases: 15. The CDR3 is made up of 17 amino acids. CDR3 DNA sequence: TGTGCCAGCAGTTTGGACTTGACAGGGAGGTTTGGGACTGAAGCTTTCTTT. This translates into CASSLDLTGRFGTEAFF.

This clonotype has ten or more counts. This chain joins TRBV5-5 and TRBJ1-4; D is perhaps TRBD1 (5 bases). Trimming took off 4 bases at V and 0 bases at J, with 16 bases between the two ends. This CDR3 region has 17 residues. Germline V gene data show CDR1 as SGHKS and CDR2 as YYEKEE (reference sequence). Here the CDR3 DNA reads TGTGCCAGCAGCCCGGGGGGTAGTGTCGCAACTAATGAAAAACTGTTTTTT. As protein: CASSPGGSVATNEKLFF.

This chain links TRBV27 with TRBJ2-7; maybe TRBD1 (6 bases). CDR1 is MNHEY and CDR2 is SMNVEV in the germline V gene (reference sequence). Trimming pared 5 bases from V and 3 bases from J, leaving 11 bases between. This CDR3 spans 13 amino acids. The CDR3 sequence: CASSRRDNYEQYF. The DNA for the CDR3 is TGTGCCAGCAGTCGCCGGGACAACTACGAGCAGTACTTC.

This clonotype occurred a few times. The rearrangement links TRBV29-1 to TRBJ2-2; possible D gene TRBD2, 5 bases. Deletions cut 2 bases from V and 6 bases from J, with 10 bases between. Germline V gives CDR1 SQVTM, CDR2 ANQGSEA. CDR3 size: 13 residues. In nucleotides, the CDR3 is TGCAGCGTTGAATCGGTGAGGGCCGGGGAGCTGTTTTTT. It is translated as CSVESVRAGELFF.

The genes are TRBV7-9 and TRBJ1-1; D perhaps matches TRBD1 (5 bases). V dropped 6 bases and J dropped 7 bases, with 15 bases sitting between them. This CDR3 spans 13 amino acids. CDR1 is SEHNR and CDR2 is FQNEAQ in the germline V gene (reference sequence). CDR3 bases: TGTGCCAGCAGGCGCCCGGGACCTTTTGAAGCTTTCTTT. It is translated as CASRRPGPFEAFF.

V usage is TRBV10-3 and J usage is TRBJ2-5; TRBD2 aligns across 8 bases. V lost 8 bases and J lost 0; bases outside the gene matches: 2. Germline V gene data show CDR1 as ENHRY and CDR2 as SYGVKD. This CDR3 is built from 13 residues. The chain's CDR3 is CAISGGDQETQYF. The CDR3 region has the DNA TGTGCCATCTCCGGGGGGGACCAAGAGACCCAGTACTTC.

The V gene is TRBV29-1, the J gene TRBJ2-2; TRBD2 matches at 10 bases. V lost 4 bases and J lost 0; bases outside the gene matches: 14. This CDR3 spans 19 amino acids. From germline, CDR1 is SQVTM and CDR2 ANQGSEA. The CDR3 DNA follows: TGCAGCGTTGGGGACCAGGGGGAAACTAGCGGGGCGAACACCGGGGAGCTGTTTTTT. Amino acid sequence: CSVGDQGETSGANTGELFF.

There are a few counts of this clonotype. The rearrangement links TRBV20-1 to TRBJ1-4, with 8 bases that match TRBD1. The CDR3 extends over 17 amino acids. The V gene's germline CDR1 is DFQATT and CDR2 SNEGSKA (reference sequence). Unmatched junction bases numbered 10, after V lost 3 bases and J lost 1 base. In DNA, the CDR3 is TGCAGTGCTAGGGGATGGACAGGGCATGAAACTAATGAAAAACTGTTTTTT. Its protein product is CSARGWTGHETNEKLFF.

The table lists this clonotype with many counts. The rearrangement uses TRBV30 and TRBJ2-5; no definite D call. The germline V gene encodes CDR1 GTSNPN and CDR2 SVGIG (reference sequence). Trimming cost V 6 bases and J 5 bases, with 13 bases left between them. The CDR3 is 12 amino acids. The CDR3 DNA follows: TGTGCCTGCCAGCCGGGTGAGGAGACCCAGTACTTC. Translation: CACQPGEETQYF.

This clonotype was counted between two and nine times. DNA of the CDR3: TGCGCCAGCAGCCCCATCTCGACGGCCACCTACGAGCAGTACTTC. This encodes CASSPISTATYEQYF. The chain carries TRBV4-1 and TRBJ2-7; D gene unclear. Trimming cost V 4 bases and J 2 bases, with 15 bases left between them. Germline CDR1 reads MGHRA; CDR2 reads YSYEKL. This CDR3 is 15 amino acids long.

This clonotype was found many times. This chain connects TRBV12-3 or TRBV12-4 to TRBJ2-7; 8 bases fit TRBD2. The CDR3 totals 14 residues. V dropped 5 bases and J dropped 5; count of bases not matched to a gene: 8. The CDR3 DNA reads TGTGCCAGCAGTCCTGGACTAGCACGGGACGAGCAGTACTTC. It is translated as CASSPGLARDEQYF.

This clonotype was seen more than once but under ten times. A clone one base away is much larger, so this may be a read error. The V and J genes are TRBV3-2 and TRBJ2-7; the DNA was not used to check the table's D call, TRBD2. TRBV3-2 is a pseudogene segment. This CDR3 spans 14 amino acids. CDR3 amino acids: CASGISGIGNEQYF. In DNA form, the CDR3 reads TGTGCCAGCGGAATTAGCGGGATCGGCAACGAGCAGTACTTC.

This clonotype was counted only a few times. J is TRBJ2-2 and V is TRBV7-9; 13 positions agree with TRBD2. The junction had 8 bases not matched to a gene; V was cut back by 3 bases and J by 7 bases. Germline V gene sequence: CDR1 SEHNR, CDR2 FQNEAQ (reference sequence). This CDR3 has 17 residues. DNA of the CDR3: TGTGCCAGCAGCTTTGGGACTAGCGGGATCGTCAGCGGGGAGCTGTTTTTT. This sequence encodes CASSFGTSGIVSGELFF.

This clonotype was recorded many times. The chain couples TRBV20-1 to TRBJ2-1; 11 bases match TRBD2. CDR3 size: 16 residues. The V gene's germline CDR1 is DFQATT and CDR2 SNEGSKA (reference sequence). With 1 base clipped from V and 3 bases from J, the junction kept 5 bases outside the gene matches. The CDR3 nucleotides are TGCAGTGCTAGAGCCATGACTAGCGGGGACTACAATGAGCAGTTCTTC. It yields the protein CSARAMTSGDYNEQFF.

This clonotype was seen many times. This chain uses TRBV7-8 with TRBJ2-5, with D tentatively TRBD1 or TRBD2 (5 bases each). The CDR3 consists of 12 residues. From germline, CDR1 is SGHVS and CDR2 FQNEAQ. V lost 8 bases to trimming and J lost 7 bases, with 14 bases between them. The CDR3 sequence: CASVGAQGTQYF. The CDR3 DNA sequence: TGTGCCAGCGTCGGGGCCCAGGGGACCCAGTACTTC.

The CDR3, as DNA: TGTGCCAGCAGCTTAGGACGGGCTAGCGGGACCTCGAGCCTGGGGGAGCTGTTTTTT. Translation: CASSLGRASGTSSLGELFF. This chain links TRBV7-2 with TRBJ2-2; 9 nucleotides line up with TRBD2. In germline, CDR1 is SGHTA, CDR2 FQGNSA. With 1 base clipped from V and 8 bases from J, the junction kept 17 bases outside the gene matches. This CDR3 has 19 amino acids.